These 14 T cell receptor beta chains originate from one sample sequenced in a study of Ad26.COV2.S vaccination and SARS-CoV-2 variants. Assay: immunoSEQ multiplex PCR; the TCRdb copy retains only in-frame clones and omits some. The sample shows 350,000 to 500,000 clones, over 75% of them seen only once. Sample treatment: 15 to 20 received Ad26.COV2.S at low or high dose, single or two shots; several received placebo; per-sample allocation not given. Collection of the samples took place on day 63 after the first injection of vaccine or placebo. Here the sequenced sample was peripheral blood, taken in a trial of Ad26.COV2.S vaccine versus placebo. These receptors were obtained from a person aged 18-60 years who received the Ad26.COV2.S COVID-19 vaccine or a placebo.

The genes are TRBV10-3 and TRBJ2-7, with D hard to call. CDR3 length: 13 residues. Per germline, CDR1 ENHRY and CDR2 SYGVKD. Trimming pared 10 bases from V and 3 bases from J, leaving 16 bases between. Written as DNA, the CDR3 is TGTGCCACCATGGCCCAGGAGCTCTACGAGCAGTACTTC. Its translation is CATMAQELYEQYF.

The CDR3 nucleotides are TGTGCCAGCAGTTACCGATCGAGGACAGCGAACACTGAAGCTTTCTTT. This codes for CASSYRSRTANTEAFF. V gene TRBV6-5 combines with J gene TRBJ1-1; TRBD1 might be the D (6 bases). The germline V and J ends were trimmed by 2 bases and 1 base, with 14 bases remaining between them. CDR1 is MNHEY, CDR2 SVGAGI, per germline. This CDR3 has 16 residues.

The rearrangement joins TRBV7-8 to TRBJ2-1; tentative D call: TRBD2 (6 bases). V lost 5 bases, J lost 2 bases, and 19 bases lay in between. Germline V gene data show CDR1 as SGHVS and CDR2 as FQNEAQ. CDR3 length equals 17 residues. Written as DNA, the CDR3 is TGTGCCAGCAGCCCGGACGGGTCTAGCGCGACCTACAATGAGCAGTTCTTC. Translating it yields CASSPDGSSATYNEQFF. Full variable domain (outside the CDR3, taken from reference TRBV7-8 and TRBJ2-1): GAGVSQSPRYKVAKRGQDVALRCDPISGHVSLFWYQQALGQGPEFLTYFQNEAQLDKSGLPSDRFFAERPEGSVSTLKIQRTQQEDSAVYLCASSPDGSSATYNEQFFGPGTRLTVL.

The chain is built from TRBV29-1 and TRBJ2-2; no firm D call. The CDR3 is 13 amino acids. The germline V gene encodes CDR1 SQVTM and CDR2 ANQGSEA. The V gene lost 6 bases and the J gene lost 6 bases, with 14 bases spanning the gap. The CDR3 DNA follows: TGCAGCGTCGCCCGGGCCAGTCCCGGGGAGCTGTTTTTT. It specifies CSVARASPGELFF.

The rearrangement joins TRBV6-5 to TRBJ2-1, with D unclear. Germline assignment: CDR1 MNHEY and CDR2 SVGAGI. The length of the CDR3 is 15 residues. V was clipped by 0 bases and J by 2 bases, with 8 bases between them. The CDR3 sequence is CASSYSHWPYNEQFF. The CDR3 DNA is TGTGCCAGCAGTTACTCGCACTGGCCCTACAATGAGCAGTTCTTC.

The V and J genes are TRBV7-8 and TRBJ2-6; TRBD1 or TRBD2 may be the D gene (5 bases each). V lost 2 bases, J lost 0 bases, and 8 bases lay in between. CDR1 SGHVS and CDR2 FQNEAQ come from the germline V gene. The CDR3 is made up of 16 amino acids. The CDR3 protein is CASSLWGTSGANVLTF. The DNA of the CDR3 is TGTGCCAGCAGCTTATGGGGGACCTCTGGGGCCAACGTCCTGACTTTC.

The chain carries TRBV19 and TRBJ2-7, with D possibly TRBD2 on 6 matching bases. Germline loops: CDR1 LNHDA, CDR2 SQIVND (reference sequence). The CDR3 length is 13 residues. V lost 8 bases and J 4 bases, leaving 15 bases between the germline ends. In DNA form, the CDR3 reads TGTGCCAGTCAACCGGGGGATAGGTACGAGCAGTACTTC. It encodes CASQPGDRYEQYF.

The gene calls are TRBV5-6 and TRBJ1-1; D is perhaps TRBD1 (5 bases). The CDR3 has 14 residues. In germline, CDR1 is SGHDT, CDR2 YYEEEE. V lost 5 bases and J 3 bases, leaving 14 bases between the germline ends. CDR3 amino acids: CASRGWGRDTEAFF. CDR3 nucleotide sequence: TGTGCCAGCAGAGGATGGGGACGGGACACTGAAGCTTTCTTT. The complete variable domain, with remaining parts taken from reference TRBV5-6 and TRBJ1-1, reads DAGVTQSPTHLIKTRGQQVTLRCSPKSGHDTVSWYQQALGQGPQFIFQYYEEEERQRGNFPDRFSGHQFPNYSSELNVNALLLGDSALYLCASRGWGRDTEAFFGQGTRLTVV.

The V and J genes are TRBV4-1 and TRBJ1-1; D might be TRBD1 (6 bases). Trimming removed 0 bases from V and 6 bases from J, with 17 bases in between. CDR1 is MGHRA and CDR2 is YSYEKL in the germline V gene. This CDR3 contains 16 residues. CDR3 sequence (DNA): TGCGCCAGCAGCCAAGACCCCTACAGGGACGGTTCTGAAGCTTTCTTT. Translating it yields CASSQDPYRDGSEAFF.

This chain joins TRBV7-6 and TRBJ2-5; D gene ambiguous. The germline V gene has CDR1 SGHVS and CDR2 FNYEAQ. The CDR3 runs to 13 residues. V was pared by 4 bases and J by 5 bases, with 11 bases between. CDR3 protein: CASSSRTMETQYF. Here the CDR3 DNA reads TGTGCCAGCAGCTCACGGACGATGGAGACCCAGTACTTC.

About this clone: One end of the junction does not line up with germline, which may come from a read error. V is TRBV6-6 and J is TRBJ2-3; 9 nucleotides align to TRBD1. The CDR3 runs 12 residues. The V gene's germline CDR1 is MNHNY and CDR2 SVGAGI (reference sequence). The chain's CDR3 is CASSVTRDRVNF. Here the CDR3 DNA reads TGTGCCAGCAGTGTTACCCGGGACAGGGTGAACTTT.

The CDR3 here is CASSSRKGQFQETQYF. DNA for the CDR3: TGTGCCAGCAGCTCGAGGAAGGGACAGTTCCAAGAGACCCAGTACTTC. The chain is built from TRBV7-6 and TRBJ2-5, with 7 nucleotides matching TRBD1. The CDR3 is 16 amino acids. Germline V gives CDR1 SGHVS, CDR2 FNYEAQ. V gave up 4 bases and J gave up 1 base; unmatched junction bases: 9.

The chain recombines TRBV5-4 with TRBJ1-1, with D possibly matching TRBD1 (5 bases). V lost 4 bases, J lost 4 bases, and 17 bases lay in between. The V gene's germline CDR1 is SGHNT and CDR2 YYREEE (reference sequence). There are 15 residues in the CDR3. Here the CDR3 DNA reads TGTGCCAGCAGCGTTCCGGGACCGTCGGGCACTGAAGCTTTCTTT. It encodes CASSVPGPSGTEAFF.

This clone was seen more than once but under ten times. The chain combines TRBV11-2 with TRBJ2-2, with 12 nucleotides matching TRBD1. CDR1 and CDR2 from the germline V gene are SGHAT and FQNNGV. CDR3 length: 15 residues. The ends lost 5 bases at V and 4 bases at J; junction bases unmatched: 2. The CDR3 DNA follows: TGTGCCAGCAGCCCGGGACAGGGGGCCACCGGGGAGCTGTTTTTT. Translated: CASSPGQGATGELFF. The full variable domain, rest sourced from reference TRBV11-2 and TRBJ2-2, is EAGVAQSPRYKIIEKRQSVAFWCNPISGHATLYWYQQILGQGPKLLIQFQNNGVVDDSQLPKDRFSAERLKGVDSTLKIQPAKLEDSAVYLCASSPGQGATGELFFGEGSRLTVL.